This TCR beta chain was sequenced for a study of blood T cell repertoires in COVID-19. V shed 2 bases and J 3 bases; nucleotides not matched to a gene: 2. The CDR3 consists of 14 residues. The V gene's germline CDR1 is SGDLS and CDR2 YYNGEE. The study recruited people aged about 18 to 95 years across approximately 24 US areas. Cohorts were based on clinical histories the participants reported. Each recovered donor of Cohort 3 presented with two negative PCRs, clearance, or symptom resolution. The table came from immunoSEQ multiplex PCR; TCRdb's copy has only in-frame clones and leaves some out. The profile shows approximately 490,000 clones, less than 90% of them singletons.

Source material: PBMCs or T cells enriched from blood (not recorded which). The receptor was derived from a woman aged 60-75 years who had recovered from COVID-19. The gene calls are TRBV9 and TRBJ2-7; 10 bases align to TRBD1. CDR3 region: CASSVGTGVYEQYF. CDR3 coding DNA: TGTGCCAGCAGCGTTGGGACAGGGGTCTACGAGCAGTACTTC.